The 28 T cell receptor beta chains reported below all come from one sample, sequenced in a study of shared clonotypes between healthy human individuals. Sequencing was performed with immunoSEQ multiplex PCR; in TCRdb, only in-frame clones are kept and a portion is missing. The sample holds roughly 1,500,000 clones, 98% seen once. The sequencing input was naive CD4+ T cells sorted from blood. As for subset: CD45RA+ positively selected. The receptor set was obtained from a man aged 30 to 45 in good health.

This rearrangement joins TRBV28 to TRBJ2-7; D could derive from TRBD1 or TRBD2 (6 bases each). The V gene lost 8 bases and the J gene lost 2 bases, with 19 bases spanning the gap. CDR3 size: 15 residues. Germline loops: CDR1 MDHEN, CDR2 SYDVKM. In nucleotides, the CDR3 is TGTGCCAGCGGTCTGGCGGGACACGACCCCTACGAGCAGTACTTC. Its translation: CASGLAGHDPYEQYF. The whole variable domain, remainder taken from reference TRBV28 and TRBJ2-7, is DVKVTQSSRYLVKRTGEKVFLECVQDMDHENMFWYRQDPGLGLRLIYFSYDVKMKEKGDIPEGYSVSREKKERFSLILESASTNQTSMYLCASGLAGHDPYEQYFGPGTRLTVT.

The chain links TRBV20-1 to TRBJ1-1, with unresolved D. The germline V gene has CDR1 DFQATT and CDR2 SNEGSKA (reference sequence). With 2 bases removed from V and 7 bases from J, the gap between germline ends came to 8 bases. This CDR3 is built from 11 residues. CDR3 nucleotides: TGCAGTGCTAGAATGGACGGTGAAGCTTTCTTT. Encoded protein: CSARMDGEAFF.

This rearrangement joins TRBV19 to TRBJ1-1; TRBD1 aligns across 9 bases. CDR3 length: 21 amino acids. The V segment lost 9 bases and the J segment 2 bases; nucleotides outside the gene matches: 28. Germline CDR1 is LNHDA and CDR2 is SQIVND (reference sequence). In DNA, the CDR3 is TGTGCCAGCAAAAAGAGAAGGGAGACGGGGACAGGGTTGGTAAAAAACACTGAAGCTTTCTTT. This codes for CASKKRRETGTGLVKNTEAFF.

This rearrangement joins TRBV10-3 to TRBJ1-1; D is perhaps TRBD1 (6 bases). Germline V lookup: CDR1 ENHRY, CDR2 SYGVKD. The CDR3 spans 17 residues. Between the trimmed V and J ends, which lost 0 bases and 5 bases, there was a span of 19 bases. In DNA form, the CDR3 reads TGTGCCATCAGTGAGTCAACAGGGCCAGGTTGGAGTACTGAAGCTTTCTTT. Translated: CAISESTGPGWSTEAFF.

The V gene is TRBV19, the J gene TRBJ1-2, with D maybe TRBD1 (6 bases). Germline-derived CDR1 and CDR2 are LNHDA and SQIVND (reference sequence). The V and J ends lost 4 bases and 2 bases respectively, with 11 bases between them. The CDR3 extends over 14 amino acids. In DNA form, the CDR3 reads TGTGCCAGTAGTACCTTCACAGGGAACTATGGCTACACCTTC. This sequence encodes CASSTFTGNYGYTF. The full variable domain, with the rest looked up from reference TRBV19 and TRBJ1-2, is DGGITQSPKYLFRKEGQNVTLSCEQNLNHDAMYWYRQDPGQGLRLIYYSQIVNDFQKGDIAEGYSVSREKKESFPLTVTSAQKNPTAFYLCASSTFTGNYGYTFGSGTRLTVV.

The genes are TRBV7-8 and TRBJ1-2; possibly TRBD1 for D (5 bases). Germline CDR1 SGHVS, CDR2 FQNEAQ. V lost 4 bases and J 4 bases, leaving 10 bases between the germline ends. The CDR3 is made up of 13 amino acids. This chain's CDR3 is CASSSSGFYGYTF. CDR3 in DNA: TGTGCCAGCAGCTCTTCAGGGTTCTATGGCTACACCTTC.

This sequence joins TRBV4-1 and TRBJ2-1; 10 nucleotides match TRBD2. The V segment lost 2 bases and the J segment 6 bases; nucleotides outside the gene matches: 4. Germline V gives CDR1 MGHRA, CDR2 YSYEKL. The CDR3 contains 15 residues. The CDR3: CASSQPRTSGNEQFF. CDR3 nucleotide sequence: TGCGCCAGCAGCCAACCCCGGACTAGCGGCAATGAGCAGTTCTTC.

In this sample, this clone turned up once. The J gene is TRBJ2-7, the V gene TRBV9; the match to TRBD1 covers 8 bases. Germline assignment: CDR1 SGDLS and CDR2 YYNGEE. The CDR3 is 15 residues long. The V gene end was trimmed by 0 bases and the J gene end by 3 bases; junction bases not matched to a gene: 5. CDR3: CASSVGSTGGYEQYF. CDR3 DNA sequence: TGTGCCAGCAGCGTAGGGAGTACAGGGGGCTACGAGCAGTACTTC.

The chain employs TRBV27 and TRBJ1-1, with D possibly matching TRBD1 (5 bases). Trimming took off 7 bases at V and 1 base at J, with 10 bases between the two ends. Per germline, CDR1 MNHEY and CDR2 SMNVEV (reference sequence). This CDR3 is 13 amino acids long. The CDR3 DNA is TGTGCCAGCATTCCGGGACGGAACACTGAAGCTTTCTTT. It encodes CASIPGRNTEAFF.

The rearrangement uses TRBV7-3 and TRBJ1-1; TRBD1 is a possible D gene (5 bases). Per the germline V gene, CDR1 is SGHTA and CDR2 is FQGTGA. The V gene lost 5 bases and the J gene lost 1 base, with 11 bases spanning the gap. The CDR3 has 14 amino acids. The DNA of the CDR3 is TGTGCCAGCAGCCCAATGACAGCGAACACTGAAGCTTTCTTT. Protein: CASSPMTANTEAFF.

In the case of this clone: Other DNA sequences from this sample encode an identical CDR3 as well. This chain uses TRBV6-5 with TRBJ2-7, with D tentatively TRBD1 (6 bases). Trimming pared 2 bases from V and 3 bases from J, leaving 14 bases between. CDR3 size: 15 residues. CDR1 is MNHEY and CDR2 is SVGAGI in the germline V gene. The CDR3 DNA follows: TGTGCCAGCAGTTACGGTGGGACACCAAACTACGAGCAGTACTTC. This sequence encodes CASSYGGTPNYEQYF.

This clone appeared a single time. This chain joins TRBV5-1 and TRBJ2-2; tentative D call: TRBD2 (6 bases). The CDR3 totals 14 residues. CDR1 and CDR2 from the germline V gene are SGHRS and YFSETQ. The ends were cut back, 7 bases at V and 6 bases at J, with 16 bases in the middle. CDR3 sequence (DNA): TGCGCCAGCGACCCGGGAGCCAAGGCCGGGGAGCTGTTTTTT. This codes for CASDPGAKAGELFF.

The chain links TRBV7-2 to TRBJ1-2; 8 nucleotides agree with TRBD1. The J segment lost 2 bases and the V segment lost 7 bases, leaving 6 bases of the junction unmatched. Germline lookup yields CDR1 SGHTA and CDR2 FQGNSA. The CDR3 covers 14 residues. This chain's CDR3 is CASTPSGGNYGYTF. CDR3 nucleotides: TGTGCCAGCACCCCCTCAGGGGGCAACTATGGCTACACCTTC.

This sequence joins TRBV2 and TRBJ2-7, with 10 bases fitting TRBD2. Per the germline V gene, CDR1 is SNHLY and CDR2 is FYNNEI. There are 15 residues in the CDR3. V shed 5 bases, J shed 2 bases, and the junction held 6 bases outside the gene matches. The CDR3 DNA reads as TGTGCCAGCAGTCTAGGGACTAGCGCAGCCTACGAGCAGTACTTC. It yields the protein CASSLGTSAAYEQYF.

This chain connects TRBV9 to TRBJ1-4; no clear D. Deletions cut 3 bases from V and 7 bases from J, with 19 bases between. Germline V gene data show CDR1 as SGDLS and CDR2 as YYNGEE. CDR3 size: 16 residues. DNA for the CDR3: TGTGCCAGCAGCGGCGCAGGACCGAGGAACGTTGAAAAACTGTTTTTT. Amino acids: CASSGAGPRNVEKLFF.

The V call is TRBV5-4, the J call TRBJ1-3, with D possibly TRBD1 on 6 matching bases. Per the germline V gene, CDR1 is SGHNT and CDR2 is YYREEE (reference sequence). The CDR3 runs to 13 residues. Trimming pared 2 bases from V and 7 bases from J, leaving 10 bases between. CDR3 nucleotide sequence: TGTGCCAGCAGCTTTGGTCAGGGGAACACCATATATTTT. It translates to CASSFGQGNTIYF.

This chain joins TRBV18 and TRBJ1-2; 7 bases agree with TRBD1. The V gene end was trimmed by 4 bases and the J gene end by 2 bases; junction bases not matched to a gene: 4. Per germline, CDR1 KGHSH and CDR2 LQKENI. The CDR3 loop spans 14 amino acids. The CDR3 nucleotides read TGTGCCAGCTCACTCGCGGGACAGAACTATGGCTACACCTTC. It translates to CASSLAGQNYGYTF.

The chain employs TRBV5-4 and TRBJ2-5; D is undetermined. V lost 0 bases and J lost 5, with 5 bases in between. This CDR3 is built from 12 residues. Per germline, CDR1 SGHNT and CDR2 YYREEE (reference sequence). Here the CDR3 reads CASSLGRETQYF. The CDR3 DNA follows: TGTGCCAGCAGCTTGGGTCGGGAGACCCAGTACTTC.

The chain is built from TRBV11-2 and TRBJ1-2; D might be TRBD1 (6 bases). The CDR3 is 13 residues long. V was clipped by 2 bases and J by 8 bases, with 12 bases between them. Germline V gene sequence: CDR1 SGHAT, CDR2 FQNNGV. The CDR3 region is CASSLTGARGYTF. CDR3 nucleotides: TGTGCCAGCAGCTTAACGGGGGCGCGGGGCTACACCTTC.

The chain combines TRBV5-6 with TRBJ2-3; no firm D call. Germline V CDR1 and CDR2: SGHDT, YYEEEE. This CDR3 has 14 residues. The ends were cut back, 4 bases at V and 3 bases at J, with 12 bases in the middle. The CDR3 protein is CASSHLVTTDTQYF. CDR3 DNA: TGTGCCAGCAGCCACCTGGTGACGACAGATACGCAGTATTTT.

The chain joins TRBV5-1 to TRBJ1-2; 8 bases map to TRBD1. CDR1 and CDR2 from the germline V gene are SGHRS and YFSETQ. Trimming cost V 0 bases and J 8 bases; bases outside gene matches: 3. The CDR3 length is 13 residues. The CDR3 DNA is TGCGCCAGCAGCTTGGAACAGGGGGTAGGCTACACCTTC. Translated: CASSLEQGVGYTF.

Concerning this clone: In the same sample, other DNA sequences code for this CDR3. J is TRBJ2-7 and V is TRBV20-1; a weak D match, TRBD2 (5 bases). V shed 2 bases and J shed 7 bases, with 9 bases lying between them. This CDR3 is 11 amino acids long. Germline CDR1 and CDR2: DFQATT and SNEGSKA (reference sequence). CDR3: CSARPRGEQYF. Here the CDR3 DNA reads TGCAGTGCTAGACCCCGAGGGGAGCAGTACTTC.

The chain combines TRBV28 with TRBJ2-7; 8 nucleotides match TRBD1. The junction had 3 bases not matched to a gene; V was cut back by 3 bases and J by 5 bases. CDR1 and CDR2 (germline): MDHEN, SYDVKM. The CDR3 consists of 13 residues. The CDR3 region is CASSFQGANEQYF. The CDR3 nucleotides read TGTGCCAGCAGTTTCCAGGGGGCCAACGAGCAGTACTTC.

This chain connects TRBV10-1 to TRBJ1-4; 8 nucleotides line up with TRBD1. The CDR3 covers 18 residues. J was trimmed by 8 bases and V by 6 bases; bases with no gene match: 20. Per germline, CDR1 WNHNN and CDR2 SYGVQD (reference sequence). The CDR3 loop is CASRVYDRGASQGEKLFF. The CDR3 nucleotides read TGCGCCAGCAGAGTTTACGACAGGGGAGCGTCTCAAGGCGAAAAACTGTTTTTT.

DNA of the CDR3: TGTGCCTGGAGTGTAGAGTACAGGGGAGGAAGATCCAATCAGCCCCAGCATTTT. It specifies CAWSVEYRGGRSNQPQHF. The chain is built from TRBV30 and TRBJ1-5, with 7 bases that match TRBD1. The CDR3 is made up of 18 amino acids. In germline, CDR1 is GTSNPN, CDR2 SVGIG (reference sequence). Trimming cost V 0 bases and J 3 bases; bases outside gene matches: 14.

The chain combines TRBV19 with TRBJ2-1; D ambiguous. Looked up from germline, CDR1 is LNHDA and CDR2 is SQIVND (reference sequence). The CDR3 has 12 amino acids. V was cut by 7 bases and J by 5 bases, with 9 bases left in between. The CDR3 loop reads CASNNRDNEQFF. DNA of the CDR3: TGTGCCAGTAATAACCGGGACAATGAGCAGTTCTTC.

The chain employs TRBV9 and TRBJ2-3; TRBD1 matches at 8 bases. Germline CDR1 reads SGDLS; CDR2 reads YYNGEE. This CDR3 has 16 residues. With 2 bases clipped from V and 0 bases from J, the junction kept 5 bases outside the gene matches. CDR3 DNA: TGTGCCAGCAGCGTCGGGACAGGCATTAGCACAGATACGCAGTATTTT. This codes for CASSVGTGISTDTQYF.

This clone came up once. The chain employs TRBV7-2 and TRBJ2-7; D ambiguous. The V end was cut by 5 bases, the J end by 3 bases, with 14 bases between. The CDR3 contains 14 residues. Looked up from germline, CDR1 is SGHTA and CDR2 is FQGNSA. The CDR3 reads CASSHEQDLYEQYF. CDR3 coding DNA: TGTGCCAGCAGCCACGAGCAGGACCTCTACGAGCAGTACTTC.